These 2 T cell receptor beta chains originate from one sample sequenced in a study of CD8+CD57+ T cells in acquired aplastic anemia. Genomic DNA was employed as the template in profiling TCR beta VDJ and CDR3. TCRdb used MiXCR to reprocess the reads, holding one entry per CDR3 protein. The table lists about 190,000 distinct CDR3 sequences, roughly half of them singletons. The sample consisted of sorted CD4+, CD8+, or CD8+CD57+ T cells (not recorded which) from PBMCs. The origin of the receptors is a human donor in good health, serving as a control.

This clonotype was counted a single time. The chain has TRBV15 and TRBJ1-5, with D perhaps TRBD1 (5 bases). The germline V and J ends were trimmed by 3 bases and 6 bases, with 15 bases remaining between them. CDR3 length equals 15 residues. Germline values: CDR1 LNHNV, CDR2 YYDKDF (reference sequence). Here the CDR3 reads CATSSSLGGSQPQHF. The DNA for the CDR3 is TGTGCCACCAGCAGCAGCCTTGGGGGGAGTCAGCCCCAGCATTTT.

DNA for the CDR3: TGTGCCAGCAACAGGGGACAGCCTAATGAAAAACTGTTTTTT. Protein product: CASNRGQPNEKLFF. This chain joins TRBV7-6 and TRBJ1-4; 7 bases are a match to TRBD1. The CDR3 runs 14 residues. Looked up from germline, CDR1 is SGHVS and CDR2 is FNYEAQ. Germline trimming cut 7 bases from V and 3 bases from J; bases unmatched to any gene: 5. Together with reference TRBV7-6 and TRBJ1-4, the CDR3 gives the full variable domain: GAGVSQSPRYKVTKRGQDVALRCDPISGHVSLYWYRQALGQGPEFLTYFNYEAQQDKSGLPNDRFSAERPEGSISTLTIQRTEQRDSAMYRCASNRGQPNEKLFFGSGTQLSVL.